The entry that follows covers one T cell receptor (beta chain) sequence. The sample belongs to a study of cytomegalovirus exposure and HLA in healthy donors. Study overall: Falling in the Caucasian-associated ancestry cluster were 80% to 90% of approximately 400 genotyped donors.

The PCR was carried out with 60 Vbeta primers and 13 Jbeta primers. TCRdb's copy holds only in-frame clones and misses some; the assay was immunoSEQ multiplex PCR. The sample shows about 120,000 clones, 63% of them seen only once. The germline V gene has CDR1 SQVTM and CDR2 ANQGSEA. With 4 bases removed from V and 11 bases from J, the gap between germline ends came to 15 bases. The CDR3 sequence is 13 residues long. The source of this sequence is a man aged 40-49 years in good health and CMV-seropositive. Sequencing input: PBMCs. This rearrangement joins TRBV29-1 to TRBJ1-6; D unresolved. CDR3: CSVAAEGSPPLHF. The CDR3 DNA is TGCAGCGTTGCTGCTGAAGGGAGCCCACCCCTCCACTTT.